This TCR beta chain was documented in a study of CD8 T cells in ankylosing spondylitis. Findings of the study overall: Earlier studies detected some motif variants in reactive arthritis synovial fluid and blood. As for the disease-linked clones, they showed a CD8+ phenotype and occurred at relatively low frequencies in peripheral blood. Ankylosing spondylitis blood appeared to carry a characteristic TCR beta motif of several highly homologous variants.

This CDR3 is 15 amino acids long. Trimming removed 2 bases from V and 6 bases from J, with 15 bases in between. Per germline, CDR1 SGHKS and CDR2 YYEKEE (reference sequence). On this clonotype: Antigen specificity is unknown.

Scientists made TCR beta libraries using quantitative 5'-RACE with molecular barcodes. TCRdb recomputed calls from the 5' RACE reads with MiXCR, one row per CDR3 protein. The sample shows 350,000 to 450,000 distinct CDR3 sequences, around 26% of them seen only once. V usage is TRBV5-5 and J usage is TRBJ1-5, with D perhaps TRBD1 (6 bases). The specimen sequenced was blood, either unsorted or a sorted T cell fraction (not recorded which). This TCR was sampled from a male donor with ankylosing spondylitis. The CDR3 bases are TGTGCCAGCAGCTTCTCACAGGGAAGTCGTCAGCCCCAGCATTTT. Its translation: CASSFSQGSRQPQHF.